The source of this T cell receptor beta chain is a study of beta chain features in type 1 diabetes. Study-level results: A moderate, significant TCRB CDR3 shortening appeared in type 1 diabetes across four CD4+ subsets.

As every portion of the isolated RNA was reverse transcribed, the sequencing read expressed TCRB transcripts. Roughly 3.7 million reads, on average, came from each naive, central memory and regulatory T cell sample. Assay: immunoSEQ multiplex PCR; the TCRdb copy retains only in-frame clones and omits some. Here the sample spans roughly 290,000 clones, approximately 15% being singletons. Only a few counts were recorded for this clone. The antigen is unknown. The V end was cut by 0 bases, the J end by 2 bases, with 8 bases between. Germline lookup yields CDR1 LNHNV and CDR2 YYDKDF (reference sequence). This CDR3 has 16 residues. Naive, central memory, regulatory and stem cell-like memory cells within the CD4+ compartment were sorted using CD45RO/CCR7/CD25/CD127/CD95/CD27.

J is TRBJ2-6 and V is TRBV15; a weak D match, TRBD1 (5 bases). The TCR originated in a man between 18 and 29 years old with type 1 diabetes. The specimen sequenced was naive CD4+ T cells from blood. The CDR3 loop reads CATSRDREPGANVLTF. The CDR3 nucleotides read TGTGCCACCAGCAGAGACAGGGAACCTGGGGCCAACGTCCTGACTTTC. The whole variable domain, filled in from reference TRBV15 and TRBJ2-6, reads DAMVIQNPRYQVTQFGKPVTLSCSQTLNHNVMYWYQQKSSQAPKLLFHYYDKDFNNEADTPDNFQSRRPNTSFCFLDIRSPGLGDTAMYLCATSRDREPGANVLTFGAGSRLTVL.